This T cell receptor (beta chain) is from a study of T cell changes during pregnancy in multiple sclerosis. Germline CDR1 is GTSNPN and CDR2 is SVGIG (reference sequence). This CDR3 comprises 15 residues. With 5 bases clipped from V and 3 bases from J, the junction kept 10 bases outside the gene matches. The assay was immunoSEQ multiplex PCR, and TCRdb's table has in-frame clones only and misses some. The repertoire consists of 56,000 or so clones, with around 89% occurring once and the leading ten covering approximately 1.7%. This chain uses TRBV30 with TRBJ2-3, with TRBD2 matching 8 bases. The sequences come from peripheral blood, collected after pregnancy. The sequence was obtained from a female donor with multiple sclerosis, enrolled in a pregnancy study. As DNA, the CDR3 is TGTGCCTGGCGGTTTCGGGGGGGGGTAACAGATACGCAGTATTTT. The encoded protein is CAWRFRGGVTDTQYF.